Shown below are 26 T cell receptor beta chains from a single sample sequenced in a study of blood T cell repertoires in COVID-19. Measured with immunoSEQ multiplex PCR; TCRdb has only the in-frame clones, and not every one. The sample consists of about 180,000 clones, 70% to 90% of them appearing once. The material sequenced was peripheral blood. The receptors were sampled from a woman younger than 45 with active or convalescent COVID-19.

The V and J genes are TRBV5-1 and TRBJ2-5; TRBD1 might be the D (6 bases). The CDR3 length is 14 residues. Germline-derived CDR1 and CDR2 are SGHRS and YFSETQ. The V and J ends lost 4 bases and 1 base respectively, with 11 bases between them. In DNA, the CDR3 is TGCGCCAGCAGCAGAACAGGGATCCAAGAGACCCAGTACTTC. This translates into CASSRTGIQETQYF.

A few counts support this clone. This chain uses TRBV7-8 with TRBJ1-1, with 9 positions matching TRBD1. CDR3 length equals 14 residues. Germline CDR1 is SGHVS and CDR2 is FQNEAQ. The J segment lost 5 bases and the V segment lost 5 bases, leaving 6 bases of the junction unmatched. The CDR3 DNA sequence: TGTGCCAGCAGCCCACAGGGGGCAGGAACTGAAGCTTTCTTT. This sequence encodes CASSPQGAGTEAFF.

The gene calls are TRBV9 and TRBJ2-3; possible D gene TRBD2, 6 bases. This CDR3 has 17 residues. Trimming shortened V by 3 bases and J by 2 bases, and 19 bases separated the two germline ends. Germline CDR1 and CDR2: SGDLS and YYNGEE. The CDR3 spells CASSESPMGGTTDTQYF. DNA for the CDR3: TGTGCCAGCAGCGAGAGCCCTATGGGCGGGACCACAGATACGCAGTATTTT.

In its sample, this clone was seen once. The V call is TRBV28, the J call TRBJ1-2, with 9 nucleotides matching TRBD1. The CDR3 runs to 15 residues. The junction had 9 bases not matched to a gene; V was cut back by 4 bases and J by 6 bases. CDR1 MDHEN and CDR2 SYDVKM come from the germline V gene. The CDR3 DNA is TGTGCCAGCAGTTCCCCCCCTACAGGGGGCAATGGCTACACCTTC. It specifies CASSSPPTGGNGYTF.

The rearrangement joins TRBV25-1 to TRBJ2-2, with D uncertain. Trimming removed 6 bases at V and 3 bases at J, with 8 bases between. The V gene's germline CDR1 is MGHDK and CDR2 SYGVNS. CDR3 length: 13 residues. The CDR3 loop is CASSLQYTGELFF. The CDR3 DNA reads TGTGCCAGCAGCCTACAGTACACCGGGGAGCTGTTTTTT.

The chain couples TRBV6-5 to TRBJ1-1; perhaps TRBD1 as D (5 bases). V gave up 7 bases and J gave up 0 bases, with 12 bases separating them. The germline CDR1 and CDR2 sequences are MNHEY and SVGAGI. The CDR3 loop spans 14 amino acids. The CDR3 DNA follows: TGTGCCAGCAAAACAGGAGTTATGAACACTGAAGCTTTCTTT. This sequence encodes CASKTGVMNTEAFF.

This chain joins TRBV6-6 and TRBJ1-2, with 9 bases that match TRBD1. This CDR3 is built from 13 residues. Per germline, CDR1 MNHNY and CDR2 SVGAGI (reference sequence). V lost 7 bases and J lost 6; bases outside the gene matches: 6. The CDR3 spells CASNPGQGHGYTF. DNA for the CDR3: TGTGCCAGCAACCCCGGACAGGGGCATGGCTACACCTTC.

This chain links TRBV6-4 with TRBJ1-2, with D uncertain. V dropped 4 bases and J dropped 3 bases, with 24 bases sitting between them. This CDR3 spans 18 amino acids. The V gene's germline CDR1 is MRHNA and CDR2 SNTAGT. The CDR3 reads CASSAPERELSLDYGYTF. In DNA form, the CDR3 reads TGTGCCAGCAGTGCGCCGGAAAGAGAGTTAAGTCTAGACTATGGCTACACCTTC.

A single count supports this clone. This sequence joins TRBV10-3 and TRBJ2-5; TRBD1 might be the D (6 bases). Germline V gene data show CDR1 as ENHRY and CDR2 as SYGVKD. V was cut by 4 bases and J by 5 bases, with 17 bases left in between. The CDR3 covers 15 residues. The DNA of the CDR3 is TGTGCCATCAGTGGTGGGGACAACGAATGGGAGACCCAGTACTTC. This sequence encodes CAISGGDNEWETQYF.

This clone was recorded only once. The chain employs TRBV19 and TRBJ1-6; D uncertain. Germline CDR1 and CDR2: LNHDA and SQIVND (reference sequence). With 2 bases removed from V and 0 bases from J, the gap between germline ends came to 8 bases. This CDR3 is built from 16 residues. The chain's CDR3 is CASSITGSSYNSPLHF. CDR3 in DNA: TGTGCCAGTAGTATAACCGGGAGCTCCTATAATTCACCCCTCCACTTT.

V and J are TRBV30 and TRBJ1-2, with D possibly matching TRBD1 (5 bases). From germline, CDR1 is GTSNPN and CDR2 SVGIG (reference sequence). Between the trimmed V and J ends, which lost 1 base and 7 bases, there was a span of 19 bases. CDR3 length: 15 amino acids. The CDR3 reads CAWSAQYVQDRGYTF. CDR3 DNA sequence: TGTGCCTGGAGTGCCCAGTATGTACAGGATCGTGGCTACACCTTC.

V and J are TRBV5-1 and TRBJ2-3, with 10 positions matching TRBD2. The V gene end was trimmed by 0 bases and the J gene end by 1 base; junction bases not matched to a gene: 11. Germline CDR1 and CDR2: SGHRS and YFSETQ. The CDR3 covers 19 residues. CDR3 residues: CASSLGVAGGLTGTDTQYF. The CDR3 region has the DNA TGCGCCAGCAGCTTGGGAGTAGCGGGGGGTCTTACTGGCACAGATACGCAGTATTTT.

This clone was counted between two and nine times. The chain links TRBV19 to TRBJ1-1; the match to TRBD1 covers 8 bases. CDR1 LNHDA and CDR2 SQIVND come from the germline V gene (reference sequence). The junction had 9 bases not matched to a gene; V was cut back by 3 bases and J by 6 bases. CDR3 length equals 15 residues. CDR3 DNA sequence: TGTGCCAGTAGTATTAGGACAGGGACGAGGGCTGAAGCTTTCTTT. Translation gives CASSIRTGTRAEAFF.

The V gene is TRBV14, the J gene TRBJ2-7; tentatively, D is TRBD2 (6 bases). This CDR3 contains 17 residues. Between the trimmed V and J ends, which lost 2 bases and 2 bases, there was a span of 19 bases. Germline V gene lookup returns CDR1 SGHDN and CDR2 FVKESK. The CDR3 DNA is TGTGCCAGCAGCCAACGGCCGGGTAGCGGAAAGACCTACGAGCAGTACTTC. Protein: CASSQRPGSGKTYEQYF.

This rearrangement joins TRBV30 to TRBJ1-1, with D maybe TRBD1 (6 bases). Trimming cost V 8 bases and J 2 bases, with 12 bases left between them. CDR3 length: 12 residues. Germline loops: CDR1 GTSNPN, CDR2 SVGIG (reference sequence). DNA for the CDR3: TGTGCCAGGGGGACACCCAACACTGAAGCTTTCTTT. Protein sequence: CARGTPNTEAFF.

The rearrangement uses TRBV9 and TRBJ2-1; 12 nucleotides match TRBD1. V lost 4 bases to trimming and J lost 1 base; unmatched junction nucleotides: 9. This CDR3 has 18 amino acids. The V gene's germline CDR1 is SGDLS and CDR2 YYNGEE. The CDR3 loop is CASSRGQGADRSYNEQFF. The CDR3, as DNA: TGTGCCAGCAGCCGGGGACAGGGGGCTGATCGTTCCTACAATGAGCAGTTCTTC.

This chain joins TRBV4-1 and TRBJ1-2; D possibly corresponds to TRBD1 (5 bases). There are 15 residues in the CDR3. Germline CDR1 and CDR2: MGHRA and YSYEKL. Trimming removed 0 bases at V and 4 bases at J, with 12 bases between. The CDR3 DNA reads TGCGCCAGCAGCCAAGATATGCGGGGGGTCTATGGCTACACCTTC. This translates into CASSQDMRGVYGYTF.

DNA of the CDR3: TGTGCCAGTAGTTCCTTTGGGGCTCCTGCCTACAATGAGCAGTTCTTC. Its protein is CASSSFGAPAYNEQFF. V is TRBV19 and J is TRBJ2-1, with a weak D call TRBD1 (5 bases). Trimming pared 5 bases from V and 2 bases from J, leaving 16 bases between. The CDR3 length is 16 residues. Germline V lookup: CDR1 LNHDA, CDR2 SQIVND (reference sequence). Drawing the rest from reference TRBV19 and TRBJ2-1, the complete variable domain is DGGITQSPKYLFRKEGQNVTLSCEQNLNHDAMYWYRQDPGQGLRLIYYSQIVNDFQKGDIAEGYSVSREKKESFPLTVTSAQKNPTAFYLCASSSFGAPAYNEQFFGPGTRLTVL.

The chain recombines TRBV12-3 or TRBV12-4 with TRBJ1-1; TRBD1 matches 7 bases. The junction had 11 bases not matched to a gene; V was cut back by 5 bases and J by 11 bases. The CDR3 has 13 residues. The DNA of the CDR3 is TGTGCCAGCAGTGGGGACAGACCTTTGGGCGCTTTCTTT. It yields the protein CASSGDRPLGAFF.

This clone was observed once. This chain joins TRBV3-1 (or the pseudogene TRBV3-2) and TRBJ2-7, with TRBD2 matching 7 bases. The germline V gene has CDR1 LGHDT and CDR2 YNNKEL (reference sequence). The CDR3 has 16 amino acids. Germline trimming cut 4 bases from V and 1 base from J; bases unmatched to any gene: 10. The CDR3 reads CASSPMGGRVSYEQYF. CDR3 nucleotides: TGTGCCAGCAGCCCTATGGGGGGGAGGGTGTCCTACGAGCAGTACTTC.

This chain links TRBV7-2 with TRBJ1-1; 7 nucleotides match TRBD1. CDR3 length: 19 residues. Germline V gene data show CDR1 as SGHTA and CDR2 as FQGNSA. Unmatched junction bases numbered 16, after V lost 2 bases and J lost 1 base. DNA of the CDR3: TGTGCCAGCAGCTTACGCAGGCGGACAGGAGGGGTTAAGAACACTGAAGCTTTCTTT. Encoded protein: CASSLRRRTGGVKNTEAFF.

The CDR3 DNA reads as TGTGCCAGCAGCCGGGGGGCCCGGAACACAGATACGCAGTATTTT. This translates into CASSRGARNTDTQYF. This sequence joins TRBV11-3 and TRBJ2-3; D possibly corresponds to TRBD2 (7 bases). Germline V CDR1 and CDR2: SGHNT, YENEEA. V was pared by 5 bases and J by 2 bases, with 14 bases between. The CDR3 totals 15 residues. The whole variable domain, filled in from reference TRBV11-3 and TRBJ2-3, reads EAGVVQSPRYKIIEKKQPVAFWCNPISGHNTLYWYLQNLGQGPELLIRYENEEAVDDSQLPKDRFSAERLKGVDSTLKIQPAELGDSAVYLCASSRGARNTDTQYFGPGTRLTVL.

This chain connects TRBV25-1 to TRBJ1-1; TRBD1 might be the D (6 bases). The V and J ends lost 8 bases and 3 bases respectively, with 19 bases between them. Germline loops: CDR1 MGHDK, CDR2 SYGVNS. CDR3 length: 15 amino acids. The CDR3 region has the DNA TGTGCCAGCCGGGACACCCGGGAGGTGGACACTGAAGCTTTCTTT. This encodes CASRDTREVDTEAFF.

V usage is TRBV10-2 and J usage is TRBJ2-7; 14 bases line up with TRBD2. The CDR3 loop spans 14 amino acids. Trimming at V came to 10 bases and at J to 3 bases, leaving 5 bases not matched to a gene. CDR1 WSHSY and CDR2 SAAADI come from the germline V gene. CDR3 region: CATKGTSGSYEQYF. The DNA for the CDR3 is TGCGCCACCAAAGGGACTAGCGGGAGCTACGAGCAGTACTTC.

CDR3 nucleotide sequence: TGTGCCACCAGTGATCACTACGAGCAGTACTTC. Its translation: CATSDHYEQYF. The chain uses TRBV24-1 and TRBJ2-7; D remains unclear. CDR1 and CDR2 (germline): KGHDR, SFDVKD. This CDR3 comprises 11 residues. Trimming took off 3 bases at V and 3 bases at J, with 2 bases between the two ends.

The genes are TRBV2 and TRBJ2-2; 10 bases agree with TRBD2. The junction had 8 bases not matched to a gene; V was cut back by 3 bases and J by 7 bases. The CDR3 runs 16 residues. Germline lookup yields CDR1 SNHLY and CDR2 FYNNEI. This CDR3 reads CASSDRLAGVGGELFF. The CDR3 DNA sequence: TGTGCCAGCAGTGACCGGCTAGCGGGAGTCGGCGGGGAGCTGTTTTTT.